This TCR beta chain derives from a study of blood T cell repertoires in COVID-19. Study summary: Sample material is recorded as cDNA or gDNA derived from T cells, B-cell-depleted T cells, or PBMCs.

CDR1 is LGHDT, CDR2 YNNKEL, per germline (reference sequence). CDR3 length: 17 amino acids. The ends lost 1 base at V and 4 bases at J; junction bases unmatched: 8. Some clones are missing from TCRdb's copy, which holds only in-frame ones; the method was immunoSEQ multiplex PCR. The repertoire holds under 250,000 clones, with roughly 80% as singletons. This clone has a handful of counts. The source is an elderly man with acute or convalescent COVID-19. Sequencing was carried out using peripheral blood. The V and J genes are TRBV3-1 (or the pseudogene TRBV3-2) and TRBJ1-2, with 11 nucleotides matching TRBD1. The CDR3 region is CASSQGTGGPIPYGYTF. In DNA, the CDR3 is TGTGCCAGCAGCCAAGGGACAGGGGGCCCGATTCCCTATGGCTACACCTTC.